Shown below are 22 T cell receptor beta chains from a single sample sequenced in a study of blood T cell repertoires in COVID-19. Assay used: immunoSEQ multiplex PCR; TCRdb lists only in-frame clones, some missing. The profile shows roughly 200,000 clones, roughly 79% of them singletons. The sequenced sample was peripheral blood. All receptors come from a woman between 40 and 55 years old with COVID-19, enrolled during active disease.

The chain carries TRBV7-9 and TRBJ1-2, with D maybe TRBD1 (6 bases). The length of the CDR3 is 13 residues. With 5 bases removed from V and 9 bases from J, the gap between germline ends came to 16 bases. The germline CDR1 and CDR2 sequences are SEHNR and FQNEAQ (reference sequence). This CDR3 is CASSPSRGGSYTF. The CDR3 DNA follows: TGTGCCAGCAGCCCAAGCAGGGGAGGGAGCTACACCTTC.

The chain joins TRBV7-9 to TRBJ2-2; D gene unclear. Looked up from germline, CDR1 is SEHNR and CDR2 is FQNEAQ (reference sequence). CDR3 size: 11 residues. Trimming shortened V by 3 bases and J by 13 bases, and 9 bases separated the two germline ends. CDR3 protein: CASSLAPGLFF. DNA of the CDR3: TGTGCCAGCAGCTTGGCCCCGGGGCTGTTTTTT.

This clone was detected once. The chain has TRBV19 and TRBJ2-4, with TRBD2 matching over 8 bases. The CDR3 runs 15 residues. J gave up 3 bases and V 7 bases, and 8 bases lay outside the gene matches. The V gene's germline CDR1 is LNHDA and CDR2 SQIVND (reference sequence). The CDR3 loop is CASTLSGRVKNIQYF. CDR3 coding DNA: TGTGCCAGTACCTTGAGCGGGAGAGTCAAAAACATTCAGTACTTC. Variable domain in full (rest from reference TRBV19 and TRBJ2-4): DGGITQSPKYLFRKEGQNVTLSCEQNLNHDAMYWYRQDPGQGLRLIYYSQIVNDFQKGDIAEGYSVSREKKESFPLTVTSAQKNPTAFYLCASTLSGRVKNIQYFGAGTRLSVL.

This clone was recorded a few times. The rearrangement joins TRBV7-6 to TRBJ2-2, with D hard to call. This CDR3 is built from 13 residues. Germline V gives CDR1 SGHVS, CDR2 FNYEAQ. Trimming left V 6 bases short and J 5 bases short, with 10 bases between. The CDR3: CASREITTGELFF. CDR3 nucleotides: TGTGCCAGCAGAGAGATAACGACCGGGGAGCTGTTTTTT.

Here the CDR3 DNA reads TGTGCCAGTAGTATAGAGGAGCCCGGGGAGCTGTTTTTT. Its translation: CASSIEEPGELFF. The rearrangement uses TRBV19 and TRBJ2-2, with unresolved D. This CDR3 region has 13 residues. V lost 0 bases to trimming and J lost 6 bases, with 5 bases between them. Germline V CDR1 and CDR2: LNHDA, SQIVND (reference sequence).

The CDR3 loop reads CSVPSFELAGTGGRDQFF. In nucleotides, the CDR3 is TGCAGCGTCCCCTCTTTCGAACTAGCCGGGACAGGGGGCCGGGATCAGTTCTTC. The V and J genes are TRBV29-1 and TRBJ2-1; TRBD1 matches at 12 bases. CDR1 is SQVTM and CDR2 is ANQGSEA in the germline V gene. With V trimmed by 6 bases and J by 13 bases, 25 bases remained unmatched. This CDR3 has 18 residues.

V gene TRBV6-5 combines with J gene TRBJ1-5; D is possibly TRBD1 (6 bases). Germline CDR1 reads MNHEY; CDR2 reads SVGAGI. CDR3 size: 13 residues. V gave up 6 bases and J gave up 7 bases, with 13 bases separating them. CDR3 sequence: CASRKQGGQPQHF. DNA of the CDR3: TGTGCCAGCAGAAAACAGGGAGGGCAGCCCCAGCATTTT.

The CDR3 sequence: CASSPQTSGEQFF. The CDR3 bases are TGTGCCAGCAGCCCTCAGACTAGCGGGGAGCAGTTCTTC. This chain connects TRBV14 to TRBJ2-1, with 10 nucleotides matching TRBD2. The V segment lost 4 bases and the J segment 10 bases; nucleotides outside the gene matches: 4. The CDR3 extends over 13 amino acids. Germline CDR1 reads SGHDN; CDR2 reads FVKESK. The variable domain in full, with the rest retrieved from reference TRBV14 and TRBJ2-1, is EAGVTQFPSHSVIEKGQTVTLRCDPISGHDNLYWYRRVMGKEIKFLLHFVKESKQDESGMPNNRFLAERTGGTYSTLKVQPAELEDSGVYFCASSPQTSGEQFFGPGTRLTVL.

The chain couples TRBV18 to TRBJ1-4; 9 positions match TRBD1. This CDR3 is 15 amino acids long. Germline V lookup: CDR1 KGHSH, CDR2 LQKENI. The V and J ends lost 5 bases and 8 bases, in that order; junction bases with no gene match: 9. The CDR3 DNA sequence: TGTGCCAGCTCATCCACAGGGGGCGTGAGGGAAAAACTGTTTTTT. Its protein product is CASSSTGGVREKLFF.

The V gene is TRBV12-3 or TRBV12-4, the J gene TRBJ2-5; D perhaps matches TRBD2 (6 bases). With 4 bases removed from V and 2 bases from J, the gap between germline ends came to 8 bases. The CDR3 extends over 13 amino acids. Here the CDR3 reads CASSSGGQETQYF. The CDR3 DNA is TGTGCCAGCAGTTCTGGGGGGCAAGAGACCCAGTACTTC.

The chain couples TRBV28 to TRBJ2-1; 14 bases line up with TRBD2. Germline V gene lookup returns CDR1 MDHEN and CDR2 SYDVKM. The CDR3 length is 15 residues. V lost 5 bases and J lost 14; bases outside the gene matches: 11. CDR3 loop: CASSPGTSGGGRKFF. CDR3 in DNA: TGTGCCAGCAGTCCTGGGACTAGCGGGGGTGGGCGGAAGTTCTTC.

This chain joins TRBV7-9 and TRBJ2-5, with 10 positions matching TRBD2. There are 15 residues in the CDR3. Germline V gene sequence: CDR1 SEHNR, CDR2 FQNEAQ (reference sequence). The V segment lost 4 bases and the J segment 5 bases; nucleotides outside the gene matches: 7. The CDR3 loop is CASSYTSGVGETQYF. The CDR3 coding sequence is TGTGCCAGCAGCTACACTAGCGGGGTGGGGGAGACCCAGTACTTC.

The rearrangement uses TRBV6-5 and TRBJ1-5; tentatively, D is TRBD1 (6 bases). Trimming left V 5 bases short and J 1 base short, with 12 bases between. The V gene's germline CDR1 is MNHEY and CDR2 SVGAGI. The length of the CDR3 is 15 residues. In DNA, the CDR3 is TGTGCCAGCAGTACTTGGGACATCAGCAATCAGCCCCAGCATTTT. This translates into CASSTWDISNQPQHF.

The gene calls are TRBV5-8 and TRBJ2-2; D uncertain. V was shortened by 2 bases and J by 1 base, with 6 bases between the two germline ends. The germline gives CDR1 SGHTS, CDR2 YDEGEE. The CDR3 is 14 amino acids. CDR3 bases: TGTGCCAGCAGCTTTGGAGAGAACACCGGGGAGCTGTTTTTT. Encoded protein: CASSFGENTGELFF.

The V and J genes are TRBV27 and TRBJ2-3; D perhaps matches TRBD2 (6 bases). This CDR3 region has 12 residues. Germline-derived CDR1 and CDR2 are MNHEY and SMNVEV (reference sequence). The V end was cut by 5 bases, the J end by 6 bases, with 9 bases between. In DNA form, the CDR3 reads TGTGCCAGCAGTGGGACTGAGGATACGCAGTATTTT. Amino acids: CASSGTEDTQYF.

This clone was seen many times. This sequence joins TRBV18 and TRBJ2-7; 9 bases agree with TRBD2. Per the germline V gene, CDR1 is KGHSH and CDR2 is LQKENI. CDR3 size: 16 residues. V was pared by 0 bases and J by 5 bases, with 8 bases of the junction left unmatched. The CDR3 reads CASSPPLRGRADEQYF. In nucleotides, the CDR3 is TGTGCCAGCTCACCACCCCTGCGCGGGAGGGCCGACGAGCAGTACTTC.

The chain has TRBV27 and TRBJ2-7, with TRBD2 matching 10 bases. The CDR3 spans 17 residues. V shed 3 bases, J shed 1 base, and the junction held 9 bases outside the gene matches. Germline CDR1 and CDR2: MNHEY and SMNVEV (reference sequence). The CDR3 sequence: CASSFSGLAAMSYEQYF. DNA of the CDR3: TGTGCCAGCAGTTTCTCCGGACTAGCGGCCATGTCCTACGAGCAGTACTTC.

V and J are TRBV2 and TRBJ1-2; TRBD1 agrees at 10 bases. This CDR3 is built from 13 residues. Looked up from germline, CDR1 is SNHLY and CDR2 is FYNNEI. The trim removed 6 bases at V and 7 bases at J, leaving 5 bases unmatched. The CDR3 DNA reads as TGTGCCAGCAGGGCGGGACAGGGGTCTGGCTACACCTTC. Translated, it gives CASRAGQGSGYTF.

The CDR3, as DNA: TGTGCCAGCAGTGGACCGGGACAGGGGTTTGGCTACACCTTC. As protein: CASSGPGQGFGYTF. The rearrangement uses TRBV28 and TRBJ1-2; 10 nucleotides match TRBD1. The CDR3 covers 14 residues. V shed 5 bases, J shed 7 bases, and the junction held 7 bases outside the gene matches. Germline-derived CDR1 and CDR2 are MDHEN and SYDVKM.

The chain combines TRBV6-1 with TRBJ2-2, with 7 bases lining up with TRBD1. CDR3 length: 15 residues. Trimming took 5 bases from V and 3 from J; bases not matched to a gene: 6. The germline V gene encodes CDR1 MNHNS and CDR2 SASEGT. CDR3 in DNA: TGTGCCAGCAGTTTGGATAGGGGGCACACCGGGGAGCTGTTTTTT. It codes for CASSLDRGHTGELFF.

This clone was seen once. J is TRBJ2-1 and V is TRBV15; TRBD1 aligns across 7 bases. V lost 0 bases, J lost 2 bases, and 1 base stayed unmatched. Germline lookup yields CDR1 LNHNV and CDR2 YYDKDF (reference sequence). The CDR3 totals 15 residues. CDR3 DNA sequence: TGTGCCACCAGCAGAGACCAGGGGGCCTACAATGAGCAGTTCTTC. Translated, it gives CATSRDQGAYNEQFF.

This clone appeared a single time. V gene TRBV19 combines with J gene TRBJ2-3; D unresolved. This CDR3 is 15 amino acids long. CDR1 is LNHDA, CDR2 SQIVND, per germline (reference sequence). The V end was cut by 6 bases, the J end by 2 bases, with 15 bases between. CDR3 in DNA: TGTGCCAGTAGGACGCGGATACAACCCACAGATACGCAGTATTTT. Translated, it gives CASRTRIQPTDTQYF.